These 30 T cell receptor beta chains originate from one sample sequenced in a study of Ad26.COV2.S vaccination and SARS-CoV-2 variants. Treatment reported: roughly 19 received Ad26.COV2.S at low or high dose, single or two shots; about 5 received placebo; per-sample allocation not given. Vaccine and placebo recipients were sampled on day 63 after the first injection. Using immunoSEQ multiplex PCR, the repertoire was profiled, and TCRdb retains in-frame clones only, with some absent. The sample has roughly 460,000 clones, roughly 87% seen once. The sequences come from peripheral blood, collected in a trial of Ad26.COV2.S vaccine versus placebo. The source is a person aged 18-65 years who received the Ad26.COV2.S COVID-19 vaccine or a placebo.

The chain carries TRBV5-1 and TRBJ2-2; 8 bases align to TRBD1. The germline gives CDR1 SGHRS, CDR2 YFSETQ. Trimming cost V 1 base and J 3 bases; bases outside gene matches: 8. The CDR3 spans 17 residues. CDR3 protein: CASSLWPDRAHTGELFF. The CDR3 bases are TGCGCCAGCAGCTTGTGGCCGGACAGGGCCCACACCGGGGAGCTGTTTTTT.

The chain's CDR3 is CASSKEVGTEAFF. DNA of the CDR3: TGTGCCAGCAGTAAAGAAGTGGGCACTGAAGCTTTCTTT. V usage is TRBV5-4 and J usage is TRBJ1-1; the D is unclear. This CDR3 has 13 amino acids. Germline V gene data show CDR1 as SGHNT and CDR2 as YYREEE (reference sequence). Between the trimmed V and J ends, which lost 5 bases and 4 bases, there was a span of 12 bases.

The V and J genes are TRBV14 and TRBJ2-3; unclear D gene. The V end was cut by 2 bases, the J end by 0 bases, with 12 bases between. The CDR3 loop spans 16 amino acids. Germline lookup yields CDR1 SGHDN and CDR2 FVKESK. The CDR3 nucleotides read TGTGCCAGCAGCCAATTTCTTTTCCCAAGCACAGATACGCAGTATTTT. Translated: CASSQFLFPSTDTQYF.

J is TRBJ2-1 and V is TRBV11-2, with 11 bases that match TRBD2. CDR1 SGHAT and CDR2 FQNNGV come from the germline V gene. V was pared by 5 bases and J by 5 bases, with 5 bases of the junction left unmatched. CDR3 size: 15 residues. The CDR3 protein is CASSRLAGGNNEQFF. The DNA of the CDR3 is TGTGCCAGCAGCCGATTAGCGGGAGGGAACAATGAGCAGTTCTTC.

This chain joins TRBV28 and TRBJ1-5, with TRBD1 identical over 9 bases. Germline-derived CDR1 and CDR2 are MDHEN and SYDVKM. CDR3 length: 16 residues. The junction had 11 bases not matched to a gene; V was cut back by 5 bases and J by 6 bases. The chain's CDR3 is CASSPTPGQGPQPQHF. The CDR3 bases are TGTGCCAGCAGTCCAACGCCGGGACAGGGCCCTCAGCCCCAGCATTTT.

The chain carries TRBV27 and TRBJ2-4; 14 nucleotides match TRBD2. Germline values: CDR1 MNHEY, CDR2 SMNVEV (reference sequence). CDR3 length: 15 amino acids. Trimming at V came to 6 bases and at J to 10 bases, leaving 8 bases not matched to a gene. The chain's CDR3 is CASSRLAGGPTIQYF. The CDR3 nucleotides are TGTGCCAGCAGCAGACTAGCGGGGGGGCCCACGATTCAGTACTTC.

The rearrangement joins TRBV9 to TRBJ2-1, with TRBD2 matching 7 bases. The CDR3 length is 15 residues. Per the germline V gene, CDR1 is SGDLS and CDR2 is YYNGEE. Germline trimming cut 0 bases from V and 4 bases from J; bases unmatched to any gene: 4. The CDR3 DNA is TGTGCCAGCAGCGTAGCGGGACTATTATACAATGAGCAGTTCTTC. Encoded protein: CASSVAGLLYNEQFF.

The chain has TRBV3-1 (or the pseudogene TRBV3-2) and TRBJ2-5; D gene uncertain. Germline CDR1 is LGHDT and CDR2 is YNNKEL (reference sequence). The CDR3 has 15 amino acids. V was clipped by 1 base and J by 6 bases, with 15 bases between them. CDR3 in amino acids: CASSQGGIVHKTQYF. CDR3 coding DNA: TGTGCCAGCAGCCAAGGGGGTATTGTACATAAGACCCAGTACTTC.

This chain links TRBV11-2 with TRBJ1-1; 12 positions agree with TRBD1. The J segment lost 10 bases and the V segment lost 0 bases, leaving 9 bases of the junction unmatched. This CDR3 is 16 amino acids long. Germline V gene lookup returns CDR1 SGHAT and CDR2 FQNNGV. The CDR3 loop reads CASSLESGQGAPGAFF. The CDR3 nucleotides read TGTGCCAGCAGCTTAGAGTCGGGACAGGGGGCGCCTGGAGCTTTCTTT.

The chain links TRBV21-1 to TRBJ2-7; the D segment call TRBD2 is taken from the table without a DNA check. TRBV21-1 is recorded as a pseudogene. CDR3 length equals 12 residues. In DNA, the CDR3 is TGTGCCAGCAGCAATCGGGGGGCCGAGCAGTACTTC. It yields the protein CASSNRGAEQYF.

This sequence joins TRBV28 and TRBJ1-5; possibly TRBD1 for D (5 bases). This CDR3 region has 15 residues. V lost 3 bases, J lost 6 bases, and 15 bases lay in between. The germline gives CDR1 MDHEN, CDR2 SYDVKM. The CDR3 region is CASSFPDSHRQPQHF. CDR3 in DNA: TGTGCCAGCAGTTTTCCCGACAGCCACCGTCAGCCCCAGCATTTT.

This CDR3 is CASSQSGYEQYF. The CDR3 nucleotides are TGTGCCAGCAGCCAAAGCGGATACGAGCAGTACTTC. This chain uses TRBV3-1 (or the pseudogene TRBV3-2) with TRBJ2-7; possibly TRBD2 for D (5 bases). V shed 2 bases and J shed 4 bases, with 6 bases lying between them. The CDR3 has 12 residues. CDR1 is LGHDT, CDR2 YNNKEL, per germline (reference sequence).

V gene TRBV19 combines with J gene TRBJ2-7; maybe TRBD1 (6 bases). Germline CDR1 and CDR2: LNHDA and SQIVND (reference sequence). V lost 5 bases to trimming and J lost 2 bases, with 10 bases between them. This CDR3 comprises 13 residues. The CDR3 bases are TGTGCCAGTAGTCGGACAGAGGCCTACGAGCAGTACTTC. Amino acids: CASSRTEAYEQYF.

The V call is TRBV19, the J call TRBJ1-2; TRBD1 matches 10 bases. The J segment lost 0 bases and the V segment lost 4 bases, leaving 8 bases of the junction unmatched. This CDR3 is built from 17 residues. Germline V gives CDR1 LNHDA, CDR2 SQIVND (reference sequence). The CDR3 DNA reads TGTGCCAGTAGTACTAAGGACAGGGGGACAACTAACTATGGCTACACCTTC. Its protein product is CASSTKDRGTTNYGYTF.

Only one count was recorded for this clone. V usage is TRBV7-3 and J usage is TRBJ2-3, with D tentatively TRBD2 (5 bases). Germline lookup yields CDR1 SGHTA and CDR2 FQGTGA. The V end was cut by 2 bases, the J end by 1 base, with 7 bases between. CDR3 length equals 14 residues. As DNA, the CDR3 is TGTGCCAGCAGCTTAGCCGGGGGCACAGATACGCAGTATTTT. It encodes CASSLAGGTDTQYF.

This chain connects TRBV25-1 to TRBJ1-1; D might be TRBD1 (5 bases). The germline V gene has CDR1 MGHDK and CDR2 SYGVNS. The CDR3 is 15 amino acids. Trimming left V 2 bases short and J 3 bases short, with 13 bases between. This chain's CDR3 is CASSEGAGFHTEAFF. The CDR3 coding sequence is TGTGCCAGCAGTGAAGGGGCAGGGTTTCACACTGAAGCTTTCTTT.

The rearrangement joins TRBV6-5 to TRBJ1-1; 8 positions agree with TRBD1. This CDR3 spans 16 amino acids. Trimming removed 4 bases from V and 5 bases from J; junction bases left unmatched: 12. The germline V gene encodes CDR1 MNHEY and CDR2 SVGAGI. Written as DNA, the CDR3 is TGTGCCAGCAGTTCCCCTCGGACTACAGGGGGAACTGAAGCTTTCTTT. It is translated as CASSSPRTTGGTEAFF.

The chain links TRBV4-2 to TRBJ1-2; D not certain. The germline V and J ends were trimmed by 1 base and 3 bases, with 9 bases remaining between them. The CDR3 length is 14 residues. Per germline, CDR1 LGHNA and CDR2 YNFKEQ. DNA of the CDR3: TGTGCCAGCAGCCAAGGGGAGTCCCACTATGGCTACACCTTC. This encodes CASSQGESHYGYTF.

This chain connects TRBV5-1 to TRBJ1-4; weak D call: TRBD1 (5 bases). Germline-derived CDR1 and CDR2 are SGHRS and YFSETQ. This CDR3 spans 14 amino acids. V lost 4 bases, J lost 2 bases, and 9 bases lay in between. The CDR3 DNA sequence: TGCGCCAGCAGCGATTCAGGGACTAATGAAAAACTGTTTTTT. Its protein product is CASSDSGTNEKLFF.

V and J are TRBV11-3 and TRBJ2-7; tentatively, D is TRBD1 (6 bases). V was trimmed by 5 bases and J by 3 bases, leaving 11 bases between them. This CDR3 comprises 13 residues. Germline V CDR1 and CDR2: SGHNT, YENEEA. For the CDR3, the DNA is TGTGCCAGCAGCCAGGGGTTGGACTACGAGCAGTACTTC. Encoded protein: CASSQGLDYEQYF.

The genes are TRBV11-2 and TRBJ2-3; D not certain. The CDR3 loop spans 14 amino acids. The germline V gene has CDR1 SGHAT and CDR2 FQNNGV. V was trimmed by 2 bases and J by 3 bases, leaving 9 bases between them. CDR3 loop: CASSLREGTDTQYF. As DNA, the CDR3 is TGTGCCAGCAGCTTAAGGGAAGGGACAGATACGCAGTATTTT.

This chain joins TRBV5-5 and TRBJ1-2, with 10 bases that match TRBD1. The germline CDR1 and CDR2 sequences are SGHKS and YYEKEE (reference sequence). V lost 4 bases to trimming and J lost 8 bases; unmatched junction nucleotides: 11. The CDR3 length is 15 residues. The CDR3 here is CASSGVWGQGYGYTF. The CDR3 DNA is TGTGCCAGCAGCGGGGTATGGGGACAGGGGTACGGCTACACCTTC.

The genes are TRBV3-1 (or the pseudogene TRBV3-2) and TRBJ1-5; 8 positions agree with TRBD1. Germline-derived CDR1 and CDR2 are LGHDT and YNNKEL (reference sequence). The CDR3 has 14 amino acids. V shed 4 bases and J 1 base; nucleotides not matched to a gene: 0. CDR3 coding DNA: TGTGCCAGCAGCCGACAGGGGAGCAATCAGCCCCAGCATTTT. Its translation is CASSRQGSNQPQHF.

The V call is TRBV5-1, the J call TRBJ1-6; 8 bases are a match to TRBD1. The CDR3 is 15 amino acids. V lost 4 bases, J lost 3 bases, and 3 bases stayed unmatched. CDR1 is SGHRS and CDR2 is YFSETQ in the germline V gene. The CDR3 region has the DNA TGCGCCAGCAGCACTACAGGGGGCTATAATTCACCCCTCCACTTT. This gives the protein CASSTTGGYNSPLHF.

The chain is built from TRBV19 and TRBJ1-5, with TRBD1 matching 7 bases. Unmatched junction bases numbered 12, after V lost 3 bases and J lost 4 bases. CDR1 LNHDA and CDR2 SQIVND come from the germline V gene (reference sequence). The CDR3 sequence is 17 residues long. Here the CDR3 reads CASSIPGTARLNQPQHF. In nucleotides, the CDR3 is TGTGCCAGTAGTATTCCCGGGACAGCCCGGCTAAATCAGCCCCAGCATTTT.

The CDR3 here is CASSRTTTNEKLFF. DNA of the CDR3: TGTGCCAGCAGCCGGACAACAACTAATGAAAAACTGTTTTTT. The chain couples TRBV3-1 (or the pseudogene TRBV3-2) to TRBJ1-4; D is possibly TRBD1 (5 bases). The germline CDR1 and CDR2 sequences are LGHDT and YNNKEL (reference sequence). This CDR3 contains 14 residues. The V and J ends lost 4 bases and 0 bases respectively, with 6 bases between them.

The CDR3 here is CASSTRTSINNEQFF. In DNA form, the CDR3 reads TGTGCCAGCTCAACGAGGACTAGTATCAACAATGAGCAGTTCTTC. This sequence joins TRBV18 and TRBJ2-1; 7 nucleotides align to TRBD2. This CDR3 spans 15 amino acids. Germline-derived CDR1 and CDR2 are KGHSH and LQKENI. Trimming removed 5 bases from V and 5 bases from J; junction bases left unmatched: 9.

V and J are TRBV2 and TRBJ2-3; D gene unclear. The CDR3 contains 15 residues. CDR1 is SNHLY, CDR2 FYNNEI, per germline. V was cut by 4 bases and J by 0 bases, with 11 bases left in between. The CDR3 region has the DNA TGTGCCAGCAGTGCCCGGTTACCTAGCACAGATACGCAGTATTTT. Amino acids: CASSARLPSTDTQYF.

The rearrangement joins TRBV7-9 to TRBJ2-7, with 8 positions matching TRBD1. V shed 8 bases and J 1 base; nucleotides not matched to a gene: 7. The length of the CDR3 is 14 residues. The germline CDR1 and CDR2 sequences are SEHNR and FQNEAQ (reference sequence). CDR3 nucleotides: TGTGCCAGCTCCCCCCGGGACAGGTCCTACGAGCAGTACTTC. This translates into CASSPRDRSYEQYF.

This rearrangement joins TRBV19 to TRBJ2-1; D ambiguous. The germline V gene has CDR1 LNHDA and CDR2 SQIVND (reference sequence). The CDR3 is 14 amino acids. V was shortened by 0 bases and J by 2 bases, with 5 bases between the two germline ends. CDR3 protein: CASSIDPAYNEQFF. In DNA form, the CDR3 reads TGTGCCAGTAGTATAGATCCGGCCTACAATGAGCAGTTCTTC.